A selection of T cell receptor beta chains follows, all from one sample in a study of T cell responses to AZD1222 COVID-19 vaccine. Repertoires were generated with immunoSEQ multiplex PCR, while TCRdb's copy carries only in-frame clones and drops some. Here the sample spans roughly 190,000 clones, 80% to 95% being singletons. This sample comprised peripheral blood, obtained on day 0 of AZD1222 vaccination. All receptors come from an adult in good health. Both conserved end residues are part of each CDR3. D genes are given only for firm matches.

V gene,D gene,J gene,CDR3 DNA,CDR3 protein
TRBV6-1,TRBD1,TRBJ2-1,TGTGCCAGCAGGGAAGAAAACAGGGGATTCCGCTATGGTGAGCAGTTCTTC,CASREENRGFRYGEQFF
TRBV27,.,TRBJ1-1,TGTGCCAGCAGTAATCGGTACACTGAAGCTTTCTTT,CASSNRYTEAFF
TRBV27,.,TRBJ1-4,TGTGCCAGCAGCATGGACGGGGAAAAACTGTTTTTT,CASSMDGEKLFF
TRBV7-9,.,TRBJ2-7,TGTGCCAGCAGCTTAGTAACCGGGGGACAACACGAGCAGTACTTC,CASSLVTGGQHEQYF
TRBV6-4,TRBD2,TRBJ2-3,TGTGCCAGCAGTGAGGCTAGCGGGTCCCGGTGGACGCAGTATTTT,CASSEASGSRWTQYF
TRBV27,.,TRBJ2-1,TGTGCCAGCATATCCTCTCGGCTTTACAATGAGCAGTTCTTC,CASISSRLYNEQFF
TRBV3-1/TRBV3-2,.,TRBJ1-2,TGTGCCAGCAGCCAAGGAGTAGAAAACTATGGCTACACCTTC,CASSQGVENYGYTF
TRBV7-9,.,TRBJ2-7,TGTGCCAGCAGCTTATCACAGGTGGGAACCTACGAGCAGTACTTC,CASSLSQVGTYEQYF
TRBV19,.,TRBJ1-5,TGTGCCAGTAGTATTTGGGTGGGGGACATGGTCAATCAGCCCCAGCATTTT,CASSIWVGDMVNQPQHF
TRBV11-2,.,TRBJ2-1,TGTGCCAGCAGCTTCGGACTCAATGAGCAGTTCTTC,CASSFGLNEQFF
TRBV9,.,TRBJ1-6,TGTGCCAGCAGCGGGGGACCCCCGATGGGGTCACCCCTCCACTTT,CASSGGPPMGSPLHF
TRBV7-9,.,TRBJ1-3,TGTGCCAGCAGCGTTAATTCTGGAAACACCATATATTTT,CASSVNSGNTIYF
TRBV3-1/TRBV3-2,.,TRBJ2-3,TGTGCCAGCAGCCAGGCAAACCATGCTAGCACAGATACGCAGTATTTT,CASSQANHASTDTQYF
TRBV27,TRBD1,TRBJ1-2,TGTGCCAGCAGTTTGACAGGGATGGAGGATGGCTACACCTTC,CASSLTGMEDGYTF
TRBV13,TRBD1,TRBJ2-7,TGTGCCAGCAGCGGCCGGGACAGCCCCACCTACGAGCAGTACTTC,CASSGRDSPTYEQYF